Below are 7 T cell receptor beta chains sequenced from a single sample in a study of T-cell reconstitution after alpha-beta-depleted transplantation in children. Researchers prepared the TCRbeta library using unique molecular identifiers, the study reports. Each CDR3 protein gets one entry after TCRdb re-called the PCR reads with MiXCR. The table records about 290,000 distinct CDR3 sequences, about 9.5% of them present only once. The sequencing here drew on PBMCs, taken before TCRalphabeta/CD19-depleted stem cell transplant. These receptors were obtained from a boy under three years old with acute myeloid leukemia, due to receive a stem cell transplant.

Remarks on this clonotype: A much bigger clone sits one base away, suggesting this may be a read error. V usage is TRBV5-4 and J usage is TRBJ2-5; D perhaps matches TRBD1 (6 bases). V lost 0 bases, J lost 7 bases, and 13 bases lay in between. Per the germline V gene, CDR1 is SGHNT and CDR2 is YYREEE (reference sequence). The CDR3 is made up of 14 amino acids. The CDR3 DNA is TGTGCCAGCAGCTTGGCACAGGGCTATGGGACCCAGTACTTC. Its protein is CASSLAQGYGTQYF.

This sequence joins TRBV11-2 and TRBJ1-6, with TRBD1 as a possible D gene (6 bases). The germline V gene encodes CDR1 SGHAT and CDR2 FQNNGV. V gave up 7 bases and J gave up 7 bases, with 17 bases separating them. The CDR3 extends over 15 amino acids. CDR3 protein: CASKVRNRENSPLHF. DNA for the CDR3: TGTGCCAGCAAGGTTAGGAACAGGGAAAATTCACCCCTCCACTTT.

Ten or more counts support this clonotype. V is TRBV12-3 or TRBV12-4 and J is TRBJ1-1; no clear D. Trimming shortened V by 8 bases and J by 5 bases, and 12 bases separated the two germline ends. This CDR3 is 12 amino acids long. CDR3 in DNA: TGTGCCAGCTGGCCAGGCGGGACTGAAGCTTTCTTT. As protein: CASWPGGTEAFF.

The sample holds many counts of this clonotype. This sequence joins TRBV20-1 and TRBJ2-7, with D tentatively TRBD1 (6 bases). CDR3 length: 12 amino acids. Germline V gene sequence: CDR1 DFQATT, CDR2 SNEGSKA (reference sequence). The CDR3 spells CGTNRVSYEQYF. Written as DNA, the CDR3 is TGCGGAACAAACAGGGTTTCCTACGAGCAGTACTTC.

This clonotype has more than one count but fewer than ten. V and J are TRBV25-1 and TRBJ2-7; 10 bases fit TRBD1. The V and J ends lost 4 bases and 6 bases, in that order; junction bases with no gene match: 6. The CDR3 has 14 amino acids. Germline assignment: CDR1 MGHDK and CDR2 SYGVNS. The CDR3 region has the DNA TGTGCCAGCAGTGGAGGACAGGGGGTCTCCGAGCAGTACTTC. As protein: CASSGGQGVSEQYF.

This clonotype appeared many times. This chain links TRBV5-1 with TRBJ2-7, with TRBD2 identical over 8 bases. The CDR3 is 14 residues long. Per germline, CDR1 SGHRS and CDR2 YFSETQ. The trim removed 5 bases at V and 2 bases at J, leaving 6 bases unmatched. This CDR3 reads CASSGLRGAYEQYF. CDR3 in DNA: TGCGCCAGCAGTGGGTTGCGGGGGGCCTACGAGCAGTACTTC.

This clonotype was seen at least ten times. The J gene is TRBJ2-5, the V gene TRBV12-3 or TRBV12-4, with 10 bases lining up with TRBD1. There are 15 residues in the CDR3. With 4 bases clipped from V and 5 bases from J, the junction kept 7 bases outside the gene matches. The CDR3 DNA is TGTGCCAGCAGTTCCCTACCGGGACAGGGGGAGACCCAGTACTTC. This sequence encodes CASSSLPGQGETQYF.